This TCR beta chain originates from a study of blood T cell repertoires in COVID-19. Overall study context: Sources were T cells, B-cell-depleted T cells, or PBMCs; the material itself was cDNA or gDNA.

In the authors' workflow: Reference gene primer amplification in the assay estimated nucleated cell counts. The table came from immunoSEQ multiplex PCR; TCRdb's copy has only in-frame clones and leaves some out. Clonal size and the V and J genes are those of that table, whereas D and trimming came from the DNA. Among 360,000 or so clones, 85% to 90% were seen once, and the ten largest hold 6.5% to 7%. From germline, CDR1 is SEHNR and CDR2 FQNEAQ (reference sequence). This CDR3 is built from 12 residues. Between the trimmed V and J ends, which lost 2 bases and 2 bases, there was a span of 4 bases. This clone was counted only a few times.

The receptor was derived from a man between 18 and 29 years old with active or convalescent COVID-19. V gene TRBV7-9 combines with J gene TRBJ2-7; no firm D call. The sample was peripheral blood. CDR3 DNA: TGTGCCAGCAGCTTACCAGCCTACGAGCAGTACTTC. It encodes CASSLPAYEQYF.